These 20 T cell receptor beta chains were sequenced from one sample in a study of T cells in localized non-small cell lung cancer. Clones were sequenced by immunoSEQ multiplex PCR, and TCRdb holds only the in-frame ones, with some missing. The sample consists of roughly 16,000 clones, around 88% of them appearing once. The source was peripheral blood, collected before any cancer treatment. These TCRs come from a male donor older than 55 with stage III lung adenocarcinoma.

The chain couples TRBV6-1 to TRBJ1-6, with unresolved D. V was trimmed by 7 bases and J by 5 bases, leaving 12 bases between them. This CDR3 has 14 residues. CDR1 and CDR2 from the germline V gene are MNHNS and SASEGT. The CDR3 reads CASNRGLDNSPLHF. The CDR3 DNA follows: TGTGCCAGCAATAGAGGTCTAGATAATTCACCCCTCCACTTT.

In its sample, this clone was seen a few times. This chain uses TRBV7-9 with TRBJ1-2, with D hard to call. The CDR3 spans 12 residues. Germline CDR1 reads SEHNR; CDR2 reads FQNEAQ (reference sequence). Trimming pared 0 bases from V and 8 bases from J, leaving 7 bases between. In DNA form, the CDR3 reads TGTGCCAGCAGCTTAGCATCGATAGGCTACACCTTC. It codes for CASSLASIGYTF.

The chain combines TRBV11-2 with TRBJ1-6; tentative D call: TRBD1 (5 bases). This CDR3 region has 14 residues. From germline, CDR1 is SGHAT and CDR2 FQNNGV. Trimming took 0 bases from V and 10 from J, leaving 10 bases between them. CDR3 coding DNA: TGTGCCAGCAGCTTAGACCAGGGTCCATCACCCCTCCACTTT. It specifies CASSLDQGPSPLHF.

The CDR3 bases are TGTGCCAGCAGCTTAGGACTAGTCCACAATGAGCAGTTCTTC. Translated: CASSLGLVHNEQFF. The chain couples TRBV11-2 to TRBJ2-1, with a possible D match to TRBD2 (6 bases). Trimming took off 1 base at V and 5 bases at J, with 9 bases between the two ends. Germline V lookup: CDR1 SGHAT, CDR2 FQNNGV. CDR3 length: 14 residues.

The chain links TRBV5-1 to TRBJ2-3; possibly TRBD2 for D (5 bases). The CDR3 runs 15 residues. From germline, CDR1 is SGHRS and CDR2 YFSETQ. V was shortened by 0 bases and J by 0 bases, with 8 bases between the two germline ends. The CDR3 DNA sequence: TGCGCCAGCAGCTTGGGGGGAGTTAGCACAGATACGCAGTATTTT. Protein sequence: CASSLGGVSTDTQYF. Using reference TRBV5-1 and TRBJ2-3 for the parts outside the CDR3, the full variable domain is KAGVTQTPRYLIKTRGQQVTLSCSPISGHRSVSWYQQTPGQGLQFLFEYFSETQRNKGNFPGRFSGRQFSNSRSEMNVSTLELGDSALYLCASSLGGVSTDTQYFGPGTRLTVL.

This chain joins TRBV7-6 and TRBJ2-1, with TRBD2 identical over 9 bases. V gave up 4 bases and J gave up 5 bases; unmatched junction bases: 9. The CDR3 runs 16 residues. Germline loops: CDR1 SGHVS, CDR2 FNYEAQ. CDR3 sequence: CASSSGFSGGHNEQFF. In DNA, the CDR3 is TGTGCCAGCAGCTCGGGATTTAGCGGGGGACACAATGAGCAGTTCTTC. The full variable domain, completed using reference TRBV7-6 and TRBJ2-1, is GAGVSQSPRYKVTKRGQDVALRCDPISGHVSLYWYRQALGQGPEFLTYFNYEAQQDKSGLPNDRFSAERPEGSISTLTIQRTEQRDSAMYRCASSSGFSGGHNEQFFGPGTRLTVL.

This clone ranks as medium-sized (0.01 to 0.1%). J is TRBJ1-2 and V is TRBV18, with 8 bases lining up with TRBD1. V was clipped by 3 bases and J by 8 bases; unmatched bases: 5. The CDR3 extends over 13 amino acids. Looked up from germline, CDR1 is KGHSH and CDR2 is LQKENI. The CDR3 loop is CASSPGQGEGYTF. The CDR3 region has the DNA TGTGCCAGCTCACCCGGACAGGGTGAAGGCTACACCTTC.

The count of this clone is one. The chain employs TRBV6-6 and TRBJ1-3; 9 bases fit TRBD1. This CDR3 is built from 14 residues. CDR1 is MNHNY, CDR2 SVGAGI, per germline (reference sequence). J lost 1 base, V lost 6 bases, and 1 base had no gene match. The CDR3 coding sequence is TGTGCCAGCAGGGACAGGGGTTCTGGAAACACCATATATTTT. This gives the protein CASRDRGSGNTIYF.

This chain links TRBV27 with TRBJ2-1, with 7 positions matching TRBD1. Looked up from germline, CDR1 is MNHEY and CDR2 is SMNVEV (reference sequence). CDR3 length: 15 amino acids. The trim removed 2 bases at V and 2 bases at J, leaving 3 bases unmatched. The CDR3 DNA reads as TGTGCCAGCAGTTTAGATACAGGGGCCTACAATGAGCAGTTCTTC. This sequence encodes CASSLDTGAYNEQFF.

This chain joins TRBV6-5 and TRBJ1-2; TRBD1 matches at 7 bases. Per the germline V gene, CDR1 is MNHEY and CDR2 is SVGAGI. V dropped 10 bases and J dropped 5; count of bases not matched to a gene: 4. The CDR3 runs 11 residues. CDR3 sequence reads: CATGTVYGYTF. The CDR3 DNA sequence: TGTGCCACCGGGACAGTTTATGGCTACACCTTC.

To note about this clone: In the same sample, other DNA sequences code for this CDR3. V and J are TRBV30 and TRBJ1-2; 7 bases fit TRBD1. This CDR3 is built from 14 residues. Germline lookup yields CDR1 GTSNPN and CDR2 SVGIG (reference sequence). The ends lost 0 bases at V and 7 bases at J; junction bases unmatched: 8. CDR3 in DNA: TGTGCCTGGAGTGTAAGGAGGACAGGTACTGGCTACACCTTC. Its protein product is CAWSVRRTGTGYTF.

This clone occurred a few times. V is TRBV2 and J is TRBJ1-5, with 7 nucleotides matching TRBD1. There are 15 residues in the CDR3. The trim removed 3 bases at V and 8 bases at J, leaving 10 bases unmatched. CDR1 and CDR2 (germline): SNHLY, FYNNEI. The CDR3 reads CASSDPGQSIEPQHF. DNA of the CDR3: TGTGCCAGCAGTGACCCGGGACAGAGCATCGAGCCCCAGCATTTT.

This clone was observed a single time. CDR3 region: CASSSPYGTGGAYNEQFF. DNA of the CDR3: TGTGCCAGCAGTTCACCATACGGGACAGGGGGCGCCTACAATGAGCAGTTCTTC. This rearrangement joins TRBV27 to TRBJ2-1, with 12 bases lining up with TRBD1. The J segment lost 2 bases and the V segment lost 4 bases, leaving 9 bases of the junction unmatched. The CDR3 sequence is 18 residues long. CDR1 and CDR2 from the germline V gene are MNHEY and SMNVEV (reference sequence).

Regarding this clone: The same CDR3 can be traced to other DNA sequences in this sample. J is TRBJ1-3 and V is TRBV29-1; D not certain. The V and J ends lost 4 bases and 3 bases respectively, with 10 bases between them. The CDR3 consists of 13 residues. CDR1 is SQVTM and CDR2 is ANQGSEA in the germline V gene. DNA of the CDR3: TGCAGCGTTGGGTTGGGAGTTGGAAACACCATATATTTT. Residues: CSVGLGVGNTIYF.

The CDR3 here is CAISEQGGAEAFF. Written as DNA, the CDR3 is TGTGCCATCAGTGAACAAGGAGGGGCTGAAGCTTTCTTT. The chain couples TRBV10-3 to TRBJ1-1, with D possibly TRBD1 on 5 matching bases. This CDR3 has 13 amino acids. Per germline, CDR1 ENHRY and CDR2 SYGVKD. Trimming stripped 3 bases from V and 6 bases from J, with 11 bases between.

A remark on this clone: Because the CDR3's place on the DNA is in doubt, the DNA is left out and the CDR3 is given as listed by TCRdb. V gene TRBV2 combines with J gene TRBJ1-2; the table's D call TRBD1 went unverified against the DNA. Both ends counted, the CDR3 spans 12 residues. From germline, CDR1 is SNHLY and CDR2 FYNNEI. The CDR3 loop is CASSVGTGSSTF.

The chain carries TRBV6-1 and TRBJ1-2; TRBD1 aligns across 8 bases. This CDR3 comprises 14 residues. Germline loops: CDR1 MNHNS, CDR2 SASEGT. After removal of 5 bases from V and 5 bases from J, the junction contained 7 bases not matched to a gene. The CDR3 nucleotides read TGTGCCAGCAGTCCCGGGACAGGCTTATATGGCTACACCTTC. Residues: CASSPGTGLYGYTF.

V and J are TRBV4-1 and TRBJ2-7, with 8 bases that match TRBD1. This CDR3 is built from 16 residues. V gave up 0 bases and J gave up 2 bases; unmatched junction bases: 6. The germline V gene has CDR1 MGHRA and CDR2 YSYEKL. The CDR3 nucleotides read TGCGCCAGCAGCCAAGATGCAGGACAGGGAACCTACGAGCAGTACTTC. This translates into CASSQDAGQGTYEQYF.

The chain links TRBV5-8 to TRBJ1-1, with 10 bases identical to TRBD1. CDR1 is SGHTS and CDR2 is YDEGEE in the germline V gene. Unmatched junction bases numbered 10, after V lost 0 bases and J lost 11 bases. CDR3 length equals 15 residues. CDR3 DNA sequence: TGTGCCAGCAGCTTGGGGGTCGGACAGGGGGGCTTGGCTTTCTTT. Its translation: CASSLGVGQGGLAFF.

The rearrangement links TRBV9 to TRBJ2-1, with 14 positions matching TRBD2. The V segment lost 2 bases and the J segment 10 bases; nucleotides outside the gene matches: 5. The CDR3 contains 15 residues. Per the germline V gene, CDR1 is SGDLS and CDR2 is YYNGEE. This chain's CDR3 is CASSVGLAGGEEQFF. The CDR3 DNA reads as TGTGCCAGCAGCGTTGGACTAGCGGGGGGAGAGGAGCAGTTCTTC.